This T cell receptor (beta chain) emerged from a study of CD8 T cells in Susac syndrome. An input of about 0.5 to 1 ug of RNA was subjected to reverse transcription using random hexamers. Using its own MiXCR run on the immunoSEQ multiplex PCR reads, TCRdb lists one record per CDR3 protein. The repertoire includes 180,000 or so distinct CDR3 sequences, roughly 95% of them detected once, and 0.1% sits in the top ten. Sequencing of TCR beta was carried out in blood CD8+ and CD4+ T cells. The control participants were healthy donors, and these controls were matched with respect to both age and sex. FACS enriched CD8+ TEMRA cells, while bulk CD8+ and CD4+ were negatively isolated. The CDR3 sequence is 14 residues long. Trimming stripped 7 bases from V and 4 bases from J, with 16 bases between.

The sequence was collected from a human donor in good health. This chain connects TRBV12-3 or TRBV12-4 to TRBJ1-2, with D possibly being TRBD1 (6 bases). Sample: CD4+ T cells from PBMCs. CDR3 coding DNA: TGTGCCAGCACCATTTTACAGGGAACCTATGGCTACACCTTC. Encoded protein: CASTILQGTYGYTF.